The rows below give T cell receptor beta chains drawn from one sample of a study of cytomegalovirus exposure and HLA in healthy donors. Produced via immunoSEQ multiplex PCR; TCRdb's table is partial and in-frame only. The listing contains 55,000 to 80,000 clones. The sequenced sample was PBMCs. These receptors came from a middle-aged man in good health and CMV-seronegative. The CDR3 runs from the conserved cysteine through the conserved F or W. The D gene is left open where the match is weak.

CASSNDIQLYGYTF | TGTGCCAGTAGTAATGACATTCAGCTCTATGGCTACACCTTC | TRBV19 | . | TRBJ1-2
CASSLWGSGSYEQYF | TGTGCCAGCAGCCTCTGGGGATCGGGATCCTACGAGCAGTACTTC | TRBV7-2 | . | TRBJ2-7
CASNSLWGGFNEQFF | TGTGCCAGTAATAGTTTGTGGGGGGGATTCAATGAGCAGTTCTTC | TRBV19 | TRBD2 | TRBJ2-1
CASSYGRRTNEKLFF | TGTGCCAGCAGTTACGGTCGCAGAACTAATGAAAAACTGTTTTTT | TRBV6-5 | . | TRBJ1-4
CASSISRLTGELFF | TGTGCCAGTAGTATCAGCAGGTTGACCGGGGAGCTGTTTTTT | TRBV19 | . | TRBJ2-2
CSVEENRGYEQYF | TGCAGCGTTGAAGAGAACAGGGGTTACGAGCAGTACTTC | TRBV29-1 | TRBD1 | TRBJ2-7
CASITGGGGNQPQHF | TGCGCCAGCATAACAGGCGGAGGGGGCAATCAGCCCCAGCATTTT | TRBV5-1 | . | TRBJ1-5
CASSLGGGQETQYF | TGCGCCAGCAGCTTGGGAGGGGGCCAAGAGACCCAGTACTTC | TRBV5-1 | . | TRBJ2-5
CASSPGQERNQPQHF | TGTGCCAGCTCACCAGGACAGGAGAGGAATCAGCCCCAGCATTTT | TRBV18 | TRBD1 | TRBJ1-5
CASSSLGQGAKEQYF | TGTGCCAGCAGTTCTTTAGGACAGGGGGCGAAAGAGCAGTACTTC | TRBV27 | TRBD1 | TRBJ2-7
CASSPRGGVGGYTF | TGTGCCAGCAGCCCGAGAGGGGGTGTGGGTGGCTACACCTTC | TRBV9 | . | TRBJ1-2
CASRRDSPNTEAFF | TGTGCCAGCAGGAGGGACAGCCCGAACACTGAAGCTTTCTTT | TRBV2 | TRBD1 | TRBJ1-1
CASSSWTGTSVNEQFF | TGTGCCAGCAGCTCTTGGACCGGGACTAGCGTGAATGAGCAGTTCTTC | TRBV11-2 | TRBD2 | TRBJ2-1
CASSEGFWTSGGVVTQYF | TGTGCCAGCAGTGAAGGATTCTGGACTAGCGGGGGGGTGGTAACCCAGTACTTC | TRBV2 | TRBD2 | TRBJ2-5
CASSERSAGQGTSYGYTF | TGTGCCAGCAGTGAAAGGTCAGCCGGGCAGGGGACATCTTATGGCTACACCTTC | TRBV2 | . | TRBJ1-2
CASSEESYNEQFF | TGTGCCAGCAGTGAAGAGAGCTACAATGAGCAGTTCTTC | TRBV2 | . | TRBJ2-1
CASRRTGAYEQYF | TGTGCCAGCAGGCGGACAGGGGCCTACGAGCAGTACTTC | TRBV6-5 | TRBD1 | TRBJ2-7
CASSSMVTYEQYF | TGTGCCAGCAGTAGTATGGTAACCTACGAGCAGTACTTC | TRBV14 | . | TRBJ2-7
CASSLGDSSGNTIYF | TGCGCCAGCAGCTTGGGGGACAGCTCTGGAAACACCATATATTTT | TRBV5-1 | TRBD1 | TRBJ1-3
CASSSLGGLYEQYF | TGTGCCAGCAGTTCACTGGGGGGTCTCTACGAGCAGTACTTC | TRBV6-5 | . | TRBJ2-7
CASSLLGGSDQPQHF | TGTGCCAGCAGCTTACTAGGGGGCTCAGATCAGCCCCAGCATTTT | TRBV5-5 | TRBD1 | TRBJ1-5
CASSLAQAAYEQYF | TGCGCCAGCAGCTTGGCACAGGCCGCCTACGAGCAGTACTTC | TRBV5-1 | . | TRBJ2-7
CAWSVLTGTEAFF | TGTGCCTGGAGTGTCCTCACCGGGACAGAAGCTTTCTTT | TRBV30 | . | TRBJ1-1
CASSLGTQNTGELFF | TGCGCCAGCAGCTTGGGGACTCAGAACACCGGGGAGCTGTTTTTT | TRBV5-1 | . | TRBJ2-2
CASSYETIGKLFF | TGTGCCAGCAGCTACGAGACAATCGGAAAACTGTTTTTT | TRBV7-9 | . | TRBJ1-4
CASSLVGRATSGGAGELFF | TGTGCCAGCAGCTTAGTGGGGAGGGCGACTAGCGGGGGTGCCGGGGAGCTGTTTTTT | TRBV7-6 | TRBD2 | TRBJ2-2
CASTRLRHTGELFF | TGTGCCAGCACTAGGCTTCGACACACCGGGGAGCTGTTTTTT | TRBV6-5 | . | TRBJ2-2
CASGQSTNYEQYF | TGTGCCAGTGGACAGTCCACCAACTACGAGCAGTACTTC | TRBV19 | . | TRBJ2-7
CASSSLTRLAGGRETQYF | TGTGCCAGCAGCTCCCTTACCCGCCTAGCGGGGGGGCGGGAGACCCAGTACTTC | TRBV5-4 | TRBD2 | TRBJ2-5
CASSLARTGNTIYF | TGTGCCAGCAGCCTCGCCCGGACAGGAAACACCATATATTTT | TRBV7-2 | . | TRBJ1-3
CASSPITGTHTEAFF | TGCGCCAGCAGCCCCATCACAGGGACCCACACTGAAGCTTTCTTT | TRBV5-1 | . | TRBJ1-1
CASSLPGTATYEQYF | TGTGCCAGCAGTTTACCCGGGACAGCTACCTACGAGCAGTACTTC | TRBV27 | TRBD1 | TRBJ2-7
CASSSYSRLNTEAFF | TGTGCCAGCAGTTCATATTCCCGGTTGAACACTGAAGCTTTCTTT | TRBV28 | . | TRBJ1-1
CAWSVYGNNEQFF | TGTGCCTGGAGTGTCTACGGGAACAATGAGCAGTTCTTC | TRBV30 | . | TRBJ2-1
CASSTEGQNNQPQHF | TGTGCCAGCAGCACCGAGGGACAGAACAATCAGCCCCAGCATTTT | TRBV21-1 | . | TRBJ1-5
CASSLRGSWGNQPQHF | TGTGCCAGCAGCTTGCGGGGGTCCTGGGGCAATCAGCCCCAGCATTTT | TRBV5-6 | . | TRBJ1-5
CASNGRQGHNQPQHF | TGTGCCAGCAACGGGCGGCAGGGACACAATCAGCCCCAGCATTTT | TRBV6-1 | . | TRBJ1-5
CASGGNPYEQYF | TGTGCCAGCGGTGGCAATCCCTACGAGCAGTACTTC | TRBV11-2 | . | TRBJ2-7
CASSSRGYEQYF | TGTGCCAGCAGCTCTCGAGGCTACGAGCAGTACTTC | TRBV11-2 | . | TRBJ2-7
CASSPQGRGSSYNEQFF | TGTGCCAGTAGTCCTCAGGGGCGGGGGAGCTCCTACAATGAGCAGTTCTTC | TRBV19 | . | TRBJ2-1
CAWKGQNNQPQHF | TGTGCCTGGAAGGGACAGAACAATCAGCCCCAGCATTTT | TRBV30 | TRBD1 | TRBJ1-5
CASSLRGLEYEQYF | TGCGCCAGCAGCTTGAGGGGGTTAGAATACGAGCAGTACTTC | TRBV5-1 | . | TRBJ2-7
CASSDEGNGELFF | TGTGCCAGCAGTGACGAGGGTAACGGGGAGCTGTTTTTT | TRBV6-1 | . | TRBJ2-2
CASSLGRSGQPQHF | TGTGCCAGCTCCCTCGGACGTTCGGGGCAGCCCCAGCATTTT | TRBV18 | . | TRBJ1-5
CASRGTGRLYGYTF | TGTGCCAGCAGGGGGACAGGACGATTGTATGGCTACACCTTC | TRBV28 | TRBD1 | TRBJ1-2
CASSVTGHSSYEQYF | TGTGCCAGCAGTGTCACAGGACACAGCTCCTACGAGCAGTACTTC | TRBV6-5 | . | TRBJ2-7
CASSVQGEYTDTQYF | TGTGCCAGCAGCGTCCAGGGGGAATACACAGATACGCAGTATTTT | TRBV2 | TRBD1 | TRBJ2-3
CASSIEGTQSYEQYF | TGTGCCAGTAGTATAGAAGGGACACAATCCTACGAGCAGTACTTC | TRBV19 | . | TRBJ2-7
CASSSPGTGSSYEQYF | TGTGCCAGCAGCTCCCCCGGGACAGGGAGCTCCTACGAGCAGTACTTC | TRBV7-9 | TRBD1 | TRBJ2-7
CASRVSGQSKGHF | TGTGCCAGTAGAGTGAGCGGACAGTCGAAGGGGCATTTT | TRBV19 | . | TRBJ1-5
CASSKANLGVVWTGTEAFF | TGTGCCAGTAGTAAAGCAAATCTGGGTGTCGTTTGGACCGGGACAGAAGCTTTCTTT | TRBV19 | . | TRBJ1-1
CASSLGGTGGGVNTEAFF | TGCGCCAGCAGCTTGGGGGGGACAGGGGGTGGAGTGAACACTGAAGCTTTCTTT | TRBV5-1 | TRBD1 | TRBJ1-1
CASSLGGEPPLYEQYF | TGTGCCAGCAGCTTGGGGGGGGAACCCCCTCTTTACGAGCAGTACTTC | TRBV5-6 | . | TRBJ2-7
CASSLGQGTYEQYF | TGTGCCAGCAGTCTCGGACAGGGAACCTACGAGCAGTACTTC | TRBV28 | TRBD1 | TRBJ2-7
CASHNYGYTF | TGTGCCAGCCATAACTATGGCTACACCTTC | TRBV6-1 | . | TRBJ1-2